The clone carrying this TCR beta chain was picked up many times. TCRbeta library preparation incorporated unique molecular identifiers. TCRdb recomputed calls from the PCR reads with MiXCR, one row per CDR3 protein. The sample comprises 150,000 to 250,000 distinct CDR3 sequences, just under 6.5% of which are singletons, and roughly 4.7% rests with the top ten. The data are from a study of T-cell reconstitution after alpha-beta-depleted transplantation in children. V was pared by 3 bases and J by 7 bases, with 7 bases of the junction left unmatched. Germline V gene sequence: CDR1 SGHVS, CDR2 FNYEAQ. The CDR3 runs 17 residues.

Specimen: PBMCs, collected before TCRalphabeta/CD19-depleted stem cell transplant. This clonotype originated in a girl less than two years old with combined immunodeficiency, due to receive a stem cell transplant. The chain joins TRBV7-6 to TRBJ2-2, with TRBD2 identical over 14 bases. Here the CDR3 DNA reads TGTGCCAGCAGCTTCCCGGGACTAGCGGGAGAAAACGGGGAGCTGTTTTTT. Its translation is CASSFPGLAGENGELFF.